This T cell receptor beta chain emerged from a study of T cells in Graves' hyperthyroidism and ophthalmopathy. Study-level information: At initial diagnosis, before any treatment had begun, peripheral blood was obtained.

V gave up 6 bases and J gave up 11 bases, with 14 bases separating them. Germline V gives CDR1 PRHDT, CDR2 FYEKMQ (reference sequence). The CDR3 spans 12 residues. A note on this clonotype: Just one base apart from a much larger clone, this may be a read error.

The TCR beta CDR3 regions underwent amplification using RNA transcripts as the source. HTBI primers were the set used in a first-round RT-PCR of the TCR CDR3. Each CDR3 protein gets one entry after TCRdb re-called the multiplex PCR reads with MiXCR. The table lists roughly 240,000 distinct CDR3 sequences, around 15% of them singletons. Every diagnosis used clinical symptoms, serum thyroxine and TRAb, thyroid ultrasound and orbital computed tomography. This sequence originates from a woman aged 18-35 years with Graves' ophthalmopathy. What was sequenced was blood. V gene TRBV13 combines with J gene TRBJ2-1, with no clear D. The CDR3 DNA reads TGTGCCAGCAGTTTAAGTGAAGATAAGCAGTTCTTC. Its translation: CASSLSEDKQFF.